These 16 T cell receptor beta chains came from one sample sequenced in a study of PD-L1 blockade in urothelial cancer (TCRdb year 2017). Library generation was performed with the immunoSEQ multiplex PCR assay. TCRdb limited this immuneACCESS table to in-frame rearrangements with V and J called. A share of clones is missing; checked studies link under half to unresolved V genes, and the rest is unexplained. The sample table holds about 70,000 clones, of which 84% were seen once. About 4.7% of the sample is held by the ten biggest clonotypes. Sequenced material: PBMCs, taken around atezolizumab (anti-PD-L1) treatment. All receptors derive from a man aged 65 to 85 with urothelial cancer.

The chain employs TRBV18 and TRBJ2-5; possibly TRBD2 for D (6 bases). Trimming shortened V by 5 bases and J by 4 bases, and 17 bases separated the two germline ends. Germline CDR1 is KGHSH and CDR2 is LQKENI. The CDR3 loop spans 15 amino acids. CDR3 sequence reads: CASSVPGLRRETQYF. DNA of the CDR3: TGTGCCAGCTCAGTCCCGGGACTGAGAAGAGAGACCCAGTACTTC.

CDR3 nucleotide sequence: TGTGCCAGCAGTTACTCTATTTACAGGGCTCGCGAGCAGTACTTC. Translated: CASSYSIYRAREQYF. The V call is TRBV6-5, the J call TRBJ2-7; tentative D call: TRBD1 (6 bases). The V gene's germline CDR1 is MNHEY and CDR2 SVGAGI. V was pared by 0 bases and J by 6 bases, with 15 bases between. The CDR3 covers 15 residues.

This chain uses TRBV27 with TRBJ2-7, with a weak D call TRBD2 (5 bases). From germline, CDR1 is MNHEY and CDR2 SMNVEV (reference sequence). Trimming took off 2 bases at V and 2 bases at J, with 22 bases between the two ends. The CDR3 runs 18 residues. The chain's CDR3 is CASSLVTPVGGLTYEQYF. The CDR3 bases are TGTGCCAGCAGTTTAGTTACTCCTGTAGGAGGACTTACCTACGAGCAGTACTTC.

The chain uses TRBV5-1 and TRBJ2-2, with D unclear. The CDR3 contains 15 residues. Germline CDR1 is SGHRS and CDR2 is YFSETQ. The V and J ends lost 5 bases and 0 bases respectively, with 11 bases between them. CDR3 loop: CASRGATTNTGELFF. The CDR3 nucleotides are TGCGCCAGCAGAGGAGCGACCACGAACACCGGGGAGCTGTTTTTT.

This clone was picked up a small number of times. This chain links TRBV5-1 with TRBJ2-7; possibly TRBD1 for D (6 bases). Per germline, CDR1 SGHRS and CDR2 YFSETQ. This CDR3 spans 18 amino acids. Trimming removed 0 bases from V and 6 bases from J, with 25 bases in between. CDR3 coding DNA: TGCGCCAGCAGCTTGGGAATCGCGATCAGGGGCCGTGACAGCGAGCAGTACTTC. The encoded protein is CASSLGIAIRGRDSEQYF.

The V call is TRBV7-2, the J call TRBJ2-1, with 8 bases aligning to TRBD2. Looked up from germline, CDR1 is SGHTA and CDR2 is FQGNSA. This CDR3 has 15 amino acids. Trimming at V came to 1 base and at J to 8 bases, leaving 7 bases not matched to a gene. CDR3: CASSLGDSGADEQFF. The CDR3, as DNA: TGTGCCAGCAGCTTAGGTGATAGCGGGGCTGATGAGCAGTTCTTC. The variable domain in full, with the rest retrieved from reference TRBV7-2 and TRBJ2-1, is GAGVSQSPSNKVTEKGKDVELRCDPISGHTALYWYRQSLGQGLEFLIYFQGNSAPDKSGLPSDRFSAERTGGSVSTLTIQRTQQEDSAVYLCASSLGDSGADEQFFGPGTRLTVL.

This clone was observed a few times. This sequence joins TRBV19 and TRBJ2-7; 7 nucleotides line up with TRBD2. Germline V CDR1 and CDR2: LNHDA, SQIVND (reference sequence). The CDR3 consists of 15 residues. V dropped 4 bases and J dropped 3; count of bases not matched to a gene: 9. The CDR3 bases are TGTGCCAGTAGTAACTCGGGCGGGAGTATCTACGAGCAGTACTTC. This gives the protein CASSNSGGSIYEQYF.

This clone has only a few counts. The J gene is TRBJ2-7, the V gene TRBV28; 8 bases map to TRBD1. The CDR3 sequence is 12 residues long. V lost 7 bases to trimming and J lost 9 bases; unmatched junction nucleotides: 8. Germline V gene sequence: CDR1 MDHEN, CDR2 SYDVKM. The CDR3 DNA reads TGTGCCAGCACGACGGACAGGGTGTGGCAGTACTTC. This codes for CASTTDRVWQYF.

The chain employs TRBV6-4 and TRBJ2-2, with a weak D call TRBD1 (5 bases). From germline, CDR1 is MRHNA and CDR2 SNTAGT. Trimming took 6 bases from V and 1 from J, leaving 9 bases between them. This CDR3 region has 14 residues. CDR3 in DNA: TGTGCCAGCAGGGATCAGGGGAACACCGGGGAGCTGTTTTTT. This gives the protein CASRDQGNTGELFF.

This clone was counted once. The chain joins TRBV14 to TRBJ2-1, with D tentatively TRBD1 (7 bases). This CDR3 comprises 15 residues. V was pared by 2 bases and J by 9 bases, with 17 bases between. Per the germline V gene, CDR1 is SGHDN and CDR2 is FVKESK. In nucleotides, the CDR3 is TGTGCCAGCAGCCAAACGACAGGGACTGGGGGTGAGCAGTTCTTC. As protein: CASSQTTGTGGEQFF.

The V call is TRBV29-1, the J call TRBJ2-2; 9 bases agree with TRBD2. The germline V gene encodes CDR1 SQVTM and CDR2 ANQGSEA. This CDR3 region has 18 residues. V shed 0 bases and J 2 bases; nucleotides not matched to a gene: 10. The CDR3 reads CSVEDSRSGRLNTGELFF. CDR3 in DNA: TGCAGCGTTGAAGATTCGAGGAGCGGGAGGTTAAACACCGGGGAGCTGTTTTTT.

This clone was counted only a few times. The chain combines TRBV27 with TRBJ2-7; tentative D call: TRBD2 (6 bases). V lost 8 bases and J lost 3, with 20 bases in between. The CDR3 consists of 15 residues. Germline lookup yields CDR1 MNHEY and CDR2 SMNVEV (reference sequence). The DNA of the CDR3 is TGTGCCAGCGGCTACGAGAGCGGGTTCTTCTACGAGCAGTACTTC. This translates into CASGYESGFFYEQYF.

The rearrangement uses TRBV4-2 and TRBJ2-2, with 8 bases that match TRBD2. V dropped 0 bases and J dropped 5; count of bases not matched to a gene: 2. CDR1 is LGHNA and CDR2 is YNFKEQ in the germline V gene. The CDR3 has 15 residues. The CDR3 spells CASSQEASGTGELFF. The CDR3 coding sequence is TGTGCCAGCAGCCAAGAAGCTAGCGGGACCGGGGAGCTGTTTTTT.

This clone was counted once. The V call is TRBV6-1, the J call TRBJ1-1; D is undetermined. The CDR3 totals 13 residues. The germline gives CDR1 MNHNS, CDR2 SASEGT. V lost 7 bases to trimming and J lost 7 bases, with 16 bases between them. The CDR3 DNA sequence: TGTGCCAGCACCGGCAGGCCCTCAAGTGAAGCTTTCTTT. This translates into CASTGRPSSEAFF.

The rearrangement uses TRBV27 and TRBJ2-2; D is perhaps TRBD2 (5 bases). Germline CDR1 reads MNHEY; CDR2 reads SMNVEV (reference sequence). V lost 0 bases and J 7 bases, leaving 9 bases between the germline ends. The CDR3 is 14 residues long. Here the CDR3 reads CASSLSLAGGELFF. The CDR3 nucleotides are TGTGCCAGCAGTTTATCTCTAGCAGGCGGGGAGCTGTTTTTT.

The gene calls are TRBV4-1 and TRBJ2-7; D perhaps matches TRBD1 (6 bases). The V and J ends lost 3 bases and 3 bases respectively, with 15 bases between them. The CDR3 spans 15 residues. Germline assignment: CDR1 MGHRA and CDR2 YSYEKL. CDR3: CASSQSGTLSYEQYF. The DNA for the CDR3 is TGCGCCAGCAGCCAGTCCGGGACATTGAGCTACGAGCAGTACTTC.